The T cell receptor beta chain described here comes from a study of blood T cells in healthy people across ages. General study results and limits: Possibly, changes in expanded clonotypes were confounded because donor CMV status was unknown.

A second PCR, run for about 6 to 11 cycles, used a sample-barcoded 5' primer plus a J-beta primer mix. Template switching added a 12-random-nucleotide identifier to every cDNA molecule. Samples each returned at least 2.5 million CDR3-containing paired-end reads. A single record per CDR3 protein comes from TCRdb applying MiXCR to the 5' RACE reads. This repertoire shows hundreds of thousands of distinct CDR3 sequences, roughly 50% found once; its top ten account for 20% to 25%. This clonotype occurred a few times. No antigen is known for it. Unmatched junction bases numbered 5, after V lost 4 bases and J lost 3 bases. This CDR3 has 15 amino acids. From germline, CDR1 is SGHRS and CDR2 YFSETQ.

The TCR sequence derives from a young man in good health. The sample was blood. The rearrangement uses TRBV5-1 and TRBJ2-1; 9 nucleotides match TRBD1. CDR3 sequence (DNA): TGCGCCAGCAGCGGGGGACAGGGAAACTACAATGAGCAGTTCTTC. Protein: CASSGGQGNYNEQFF.